A selection of T cell receptor beta chains follows, all from one sample in a study of blood T cell repertoires in COVID-19. The assay was immunoSEQ multiplex PCR, and TCRdb's table has in-frame clones only and misses some. Among 180,000 or so clones listed, about 77% were seen once. The material sequenced was peripheral blood. The source of these receptors is a woman of 80 years or more with active or convalescent COVID-19. The CDR3 runs from the conserved cysteine through the conserved F or W. Fields, in order: CDR3 protein, D gene, V gene, clone size, J gene. A D gene is named only where the DNA matches it firmly. Only part of the rows carry a size: once, few, many, or a class if the clone is expanded.

CASSQGQGASQPQHF	TRBD1	TRBV3-1/TRBV3-2	once	TRBJ1-5
CASSRQGARYEQYF	TRBD1	TRBV3-1/TRBV3-2	-	TRBJ2-7
CASSQDQGPREKLFF	-	TRBV3-1/TRBV3-2	-	TRBJ1-4
CASGSGDWSGYTF	-	TRBV12-3/TRBV12-4	-	TRBJ1-2
CASRWASGTDTQYF	-	TRBV10-3	-	TRBJ2-3
CASSLEAGLGGETQYF	-	TRBV5-1	-	TRBJ2-5
CASSPNRNYGYTF	-	TRBV28	-	TRBJ1-2
CASSLEPRTGTGNTIYF	TRBD1	TRBV4-1	-	TRBJ1-3
CASSFDRQGYEKLFF	-	TRBV6-6	-	TRBJ1-4
CASSPKASGGNTIYF	-	TRBV18	-	TRBJ1-3
CASSPSGTGINTGELFF	TRBD1	TRBV18	-	TRBJ2-2
CASSQFKGPENEQFF	-	TRBV3-1/TRBV3-2	-	TRBJ2-1
CASSEQGYEQYF	-	TRBV2	-	TRBJ2-7
CATSRAPVYEQYF	-	TRBV15	-	TRBJ2-7